The source of this T cell receptor beta chain is a study of monozygotic twins with inflammatory bowel disease. Study results and caveats: People with IBD had fewer clonotypes in common with others than healthy twins did, especially with disease activity.

CDR1 is SEHNR and CDR2 is FQNEAQ in the germline V gene (reference sequence). CDR3 length: 14 amino acids. Concerning this clonotype itself: What it binds is not known.

Using the 5' RACE reads, TCRdb records one entry per CDR3 protein without DNA. This table lists approximately 330,000 distinct CDR3 sequences. The sequencing input was blood. J is TRBJ2-3 and V is TRBV7-9; lacking DNA, the TRBD1 call made by TCRdb goes unchecked. The receptor was isolated from a human donor with ulcerative colitis or Crohn's disease, or a healthy co-twin of an affected twin (not recorded which). This CDR3 is CAGSMDRFTDTQYF.